This TCR beta chain was retrieved from a study of T cell clones after liver transplantation. The method was immunoSEQ multiplex PCR; TCRdb's version includes in-frame clones alone and lacks a portion of them. The data contain 75,000 to 95,000 clones, approximately 87% of them singletons. A few counts support this clone. Its matching antigen is unknown. Germline assignment: CDR1 MDHEN and CDR2 SYDVKM. The CDR3 is 13 residues long. The V gene lost 3 bases and the J gene lost 6 bases, with 11 bases spanning the gap. General observations from the study: Graft donor-reactive T cells may have migrated into the graft rather than being deleted.

This clonotype was sampled from a human patient who received a liver transplant. Some T cells may be graft donor cells. This specimen was CD4+ T cells from blood, taken at the 22-month timepoint. The V and J genes are TRBV28 and TRBJ1-2; D may be TRBD1 (6 bases). CDR3: CASSFRAGDGYTF. The DNA for the CDR3 is TGTGCCAGCAGTTTTAGGGCAGGGGATGGCTACACCTTC.